These 23 T cell receptor beta chains originate from one sample sequenced in a study of cytotoxic CD8 clonotypes in ibrutinib-treated CLL. Clones were read by immunoSEQ multiplex PCR, and TCRdb kept only the in-frame ones, dropping some. The table includes roughly 180,000 clones, more than 80% detected once. Sequenced here: PBMCs, sampled after 24 months of ibrutinib treatment. These TCRs come from a human donor with chronic lymphocytic leukemia.

The gene calls are TRBV30 and TRBJ1-2; no firm D call. The CDR3 loop spans 12 amino acids. Trimming pared 3 bases from V and 3 bases from J, leaving 8 bases between. Germline values: CDR1 GTSNPN, CDR2 SVGIG (reference sequence). CDR3 coding DNA: TGTGCCTGGAGAAGGGTGGACTATGGCTACACCTTC. Protein: CAWRRVDYGYTF.

This chain links TRBV28 with TRBJ2-7, with TRBD2 matching 8 bases. The length of the CDR3 is 15 residues. Losses at the gene ends were 6 bases for V and 0 bases for J; bases not matched to a gene: 7. The germline gives CDR1 MDHEN, CDR2 SYDVKM. CDR3 nucleotides: TGTGCCAGCAGCTTCACTAGCGGAAGCTCCTACGAGCAGTACTTC. It is translated as CASSFTSGSSYEQYF. The full variable domain, rest sourced from reference TRBV28 and TRBJ2-7, is DVKVTQSSRYLVKRTGEKVFLECVQDMDHENMFWYRQDPGLGLRLIYFSYDVKMKEKGDIPEGYSVSREKKERFSLILESASTNQTSMYLCASSFTSGSSYEQYFGPGTRLTVT.

Details on this clone: Other DNA variants within this sample encode the same CDR3. The chain recombines TRBV6-5 with TRBJ2-2; 12 nucleotides match TRBD2. CDR1 is MNHEY and CDR2 is SVGAGI in the germline V gene. The CDR3 length is 15 residues. Unmatched junction bases numbered 4, after V lost 6 bases and J lost 5 bases. The CDR3 region has the DNA TGTGCCAGCAGGGGACTAGCGGGTAGAACCGGGGAGCTGTTTTTT. Amino acids: CASRGLAGRTGELFF.

This clone has a handful of counts. The rearrangement links TRBV6-5 to TRBJ1-1; D is undetermined. The CDR3 length is 15 residues. V dropped 0 bases and J dropped 4 bases, with 12 bases sitting between them. Germline assignment: CDR1 MNHEY and CDR2 SVGAGI. The CDR3 loop is CASSYSAPRATEAFF. DNA for the CDR3: TGTGCCAGCAGTTACTCGGCACCTCGGGCCACTGAAGCTTTCTTT.

The V and J genes are TRBV6-5 and TRBJ1-2; maybe TRBD1 (6 bases). Germline CDR1 reads MNHEY; CDR2 reads SVGAGI. The CDR3 has 15 residues. Trimming cost V 1 base and J 4 bases, with 13 bases left between them. The DNA for the CDR3 is TGTGCCAGCAGTTACTTCGACAGGCCTGGCTATGGCTACACCTTC. This codes for CASSYFDRPGYGYTF.

This clone was observed once. V usage is TRBV30 and J usage is TRBJ1-4, with 9 bases identical to TRBD1. In germline, CDR1 is GTSNPN, CDR2 SVGIG (reference sequence). V lost 2 bases to trimming and J lost 0 bases; unmatched junction nucleotides: 10. The CDR3 is made up of 18 amino acids. The CDR3 DNA reads as TGTGCCTGGAGTATCCCGACAGGGGGGTTTGCAACTAATGAAAAACTGTTTTTT. This gives the protein CAWSIPTGGFATNEKLFF.

V gene TRBV5-4 combines with J gene TRBJ2-1, with no clear D. The V gene lost 0 bases and the J gene lost 8 bases, with 9 bases spanning the gap. The CDR3 has 13 amino acids. Germline V gene data show CDR1 as SGHNT and CDR2 as YYREEE (reference sequence). This chain's CDR3 is CASSLDRVDEQFF. As DNA, the CDR3 is TGTGCCAGCAGCTTGGATCGCGTCGATGAGCAGTTCTTC.

A note on this clone: This CDR3 is also generated by other DNA sequences in the sample. The chain couples TRBV6-1 to TRBJ2-3; TRBD1 aligns across 8 bases. After removal of 3 bases from V and 3 bases from J, the junction contained 5 bases not matched to a gene. There are 15 residues in the CDR3. The germline gives CDR1 MNHNS, CDR2 SASEGT. The chain's CDR3 is CASSERNRGTDTQYF. In nucleotides, the CDR3 is TGTGCCAGCAGTGAGAGGAACAGGGGGACAGATACGCAGTATTTT.

The genes are TRBV28 and TRBJ1-1; no definite D call. The germline V gene has CDR1 MDHEN and CDR2 SYDVKM. V dropped 8 bases and J dropped 5 bases, with 21 bases sitting between them. The CDR3 totals 15 residues. The CDR3 protein is CASSYAGLIETEAFF. As DNA, the CDR3 is TGTGCCAGCTCTTATGCCGGGCTAATAGAGACTGAAGCTTTCTTT.

The CDR3 here is CSVVKSSLYEQYF. The CDR3 DNA sequence: TGCAGCGTTGTTAAGTCAAGTCTGTACGAGCAGTACTTC. This sequence joins TRBV29-1 and TRBJ2-7; D ambiguous. This CDR3 comprises 13 residues. Germline V gene lookup returns CDR1 SQVTM and CDR2 ANQGSEA. V was pared by 4 bases and J by 4 bases, with 14 bases between.

The V gene is TRBV28, the J gene TRBJ2-5, with D possibly TRBD2 on 6 matching bases. The DNA matches TRBJ2-7 better at its end, which makes the J call doubtful. CDR1 is MDHEN and CDR2 is SYDVKM in the germline V gene. CDR3 size: 15 residues. The CDR3 reads CASSLSAGSSYEQYF. The CDR3 nucleotides are TGTGCCAGCAGTTTGTCGGCCGGGAGCTCCTACGAGCAGTACTTC.

In its sample, this clone was seen a few times. This sequence joins TRBV9 and TRBJ1-4, with unresolved D. The CDR3 length is 14 residues. The V end lost 4 bases, the J end lost 1 base, and 8 bases lay between the germline ends. CDR1 is SGDLS and CDR2 is YYNGEE in the germline V gene. The CDR3 region is CASSPTVTNEKLFF. CDR3 DNA: TGTGCCAGCAGCCCGACTGTAACTAATGAAAAACTGTTTTTT.

The chain has TRBV27 and TRBJ1-2; 9 bases match TRBD1. CDR3 length: 15 amino acids. From germline, CDR1 is MNHEY and CDR2 SMNVEV (reference sequence). The J segment lost 8 bases and the V segment lost 5 bases, leaving 12 bases of the junction unmatched. The CDR3 here is CASSPPGTGSKGYTF. The CDR3 DNA reads TGTGCCAGCAGTCCCCCCGGGACAGGGAGCAAGGGCTACACCTTC.

Written as DNA, the CDR3 is TGTGCCAGCAGCTTAAGCCCCGAGGGGGTCGGGTCTGGCTACACCTTC. Protein product: CASSLSPEGVGSGYTF. This sequence joins TRBV11-2 and TRBJ1-2; D perhaps matches TRBD1 (6 bases). With 2 bases removed from V and 7 bases from J, the gap between germline ends came to 20 bases. Germline V gene sequence: CDR1 SGHAT, CDR2 FQNNGV. CDR3 length: 16 amino acids.

This clone was observed a few times. The V call is TRBV30, the J call TRBJ1-6, with unresolved D. The CDR3 consists of 14 residues. V was shortened by 4 bases and J by 9 bases, with 16 bases between the two germline ends. CDR1 is GTSNPN, CDR2 SVGIG, per germline (reference sequence). CDR3 sequence reads: CAWTAAGWISPLHF. The CDR3, as DNA: TGTGCCTGGACCGCAGCTGGTTGGATTTCACCCCTCCACTTT.

The chain carries TRBV11-2 and TRBJ1-2; TRBD1 matches at 7 bases. CDR3 size: 13 residues. Per the germline V gene, CDR1 is SGHAT and CDR2 is FQNNGV. The J segment lost 5 bases and the V segment lost 5 bases, leaving 5 bases of the junction unmatched. CDR3 region: CASSRDRAYGYTF. CDR3 in DNA: TGTGCCAGCAGCCGAGACAGGGCTTATGGCTACACCTTC.

The chain employs TRBV19 and TRBJ1-6; TRBD1 might be the D (5 bases). The V gene lost 2 bases and the J gene lost 0 bases, with 23 bases spanning the gap. CDR3 size: 21 residues. Germline CDR1 and CDR2: LNHDA and SQIVND (reference sequence). The CDR3 DNA reads TGTGCCAGTAGTATAAGGCTCAGAGACACAGGAACGAGCTCCTATAATTCACCCCTCCACTTT. Protein sequence: CASSIRLRDTGTSSYNSPLHF.

The rearrangement links TRBV5-4 to TRBJ2-1; D ambiguous. The germline gives CDR1 SGHNT, CDR2 YYREEE (reference sequence). V was pared by 0 bases and J by 6 bases, with 7 bases between. The CDR3 is 13 residues long. CDR3 DNA sequence: TGTGCCAGCAGCTTGGAAGCGAGCAATGAGCAGTTCTTC. It yields the protein CASSLEASNEQFF.

This chain links TRBV19 with TRBJ1-4, with D unclear. The CDR3 has 13 residues. V lost 8 bases, J lost 3 bases, and 10 bases lay in between. Germline CDR1 is LNHDA and CDR2 is SQIVND (reference sequence). The CDR3 region is CASGGSPNEKLFF. The DNA of the CDR3 is TGTGCCAGTGGCGGGAGCCCTAATGAAAAACTGTTTTTT.

In its sample, this clone was seen a few times. V usage is TRBV9 and J usage is TRBJ1-1; 10 bases agree with TRBD1. In germline, CDR1 is SGDLS, CDR2 YYNGEE. With 4 bases clipped from V and 4 bases from J, the junction kept 4 bases outside the gene matches. CDR3 size: 14 residues. DNA for the CDR3: TGTGCCAGCAGCACTAGACAGGGGGCCACTGAAGCTTTCTTT. This sequence encodes CASSTRQGATEAFF.

The V gene is TRBV19, the J gene TRBJ1-2; D perhaps matches TRBD1 (5 bases). Germline V CDR1 and CDR2: LNHDA, SQIVND (reference sequence). V was cut by 4 bases and J by 1 base, with 10 bases left in between. This CDR3 spans 14 amino acids. The CDR3 nucleotides read TGTGCCAGTAGTAGGGGGACCAATAACTATGGCTACACCTTC. Protein: CASSRGTNNYGYTF.

The rearrangement uses TRBV18 and TRBJ1-2; D call uncertain. CDR1 and CDR2 (germline): KGHSH, LQKENI. This CDR3 is 13 amino acids long. The V end lost 3 bases, the J end lost 1 base, and 6 bases lay between the germline ends. This CDR3 reads CASSPEVNYGYTF. For the CDR3, the DNA is TGTGCCAGCTCACCGGAGGTTAACTATGGCTACACCTTC.

The chain joins TRBV7-9 to TRBJ2-7; D could derive from TRBD1 or TRBD2 (5 bases each). The CDR3 runs 12 residues. V lost 3 bases and J 7 bases, leaving 10 bases between the germline ends. Germline V gives CDR1 SEHNR, CDR2 FQNEAQ (reference sequence). The CDR3 here is CASSFGEGEQYF. Written as DNA, the CDR3 is TGTGCCAGCAGCTTCGGAGAGGGGGAGCAGTACTTC. The full variable domain, its missing parts supplied by reference TRBV7-9 and TRBJ2-7, is DTGVSQNPRHKITKRGQNVTFRCDPISEHNRLYWYRQTLGQGPEFLTYFQNEAQLEKSRLLSDRFSAERPKGSFSTLEIQRTEQGDSAMYLCASSFGEGEQYFGPGTRLTVT.